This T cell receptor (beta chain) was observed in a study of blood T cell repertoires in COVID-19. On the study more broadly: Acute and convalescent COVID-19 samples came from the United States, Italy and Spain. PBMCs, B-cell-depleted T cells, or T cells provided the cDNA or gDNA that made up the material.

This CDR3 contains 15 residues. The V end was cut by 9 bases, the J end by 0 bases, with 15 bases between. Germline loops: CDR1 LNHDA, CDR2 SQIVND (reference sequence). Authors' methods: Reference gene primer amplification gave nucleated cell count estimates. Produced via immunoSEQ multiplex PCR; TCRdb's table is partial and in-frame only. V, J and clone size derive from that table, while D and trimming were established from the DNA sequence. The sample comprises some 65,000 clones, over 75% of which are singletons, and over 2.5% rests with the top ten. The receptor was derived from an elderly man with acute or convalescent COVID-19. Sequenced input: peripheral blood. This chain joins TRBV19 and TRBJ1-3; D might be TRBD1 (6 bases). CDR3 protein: CASRQAYASGNTIYF. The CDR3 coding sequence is TGTGCCAGCCGACAGGCCTACGCCTCTGGAAACACCATATATTTT.